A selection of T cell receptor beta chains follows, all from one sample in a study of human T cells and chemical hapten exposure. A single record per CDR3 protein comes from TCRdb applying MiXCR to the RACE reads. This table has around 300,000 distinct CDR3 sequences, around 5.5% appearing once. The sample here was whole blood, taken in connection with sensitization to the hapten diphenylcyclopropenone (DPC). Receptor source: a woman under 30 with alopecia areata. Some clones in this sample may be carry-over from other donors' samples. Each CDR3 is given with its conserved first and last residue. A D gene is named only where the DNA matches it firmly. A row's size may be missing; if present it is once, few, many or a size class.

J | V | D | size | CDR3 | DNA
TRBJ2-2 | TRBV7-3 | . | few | CASSVRDTTGELFF | TGTGCCAGCAGCGTCCGGGACACAACCGGGGAGCTGTTTTTT
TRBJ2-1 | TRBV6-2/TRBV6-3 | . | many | CASSYRAGEGNEQFF | TGTGCCAGCAGTTACCGGGCAGGTGAGGGCAATGAGCAGTTCTTC
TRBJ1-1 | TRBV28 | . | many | CASRSTGMNTEAFF | TGTGCCAGCAGATCGACAGGAATGAACACTGAAGCTTTCTTT
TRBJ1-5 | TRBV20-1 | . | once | CSARDRGQFNQPQHF | TGCAGTGCTAGAGATCGCGGACAGTTCAATCAGCCCCAGCATTTT
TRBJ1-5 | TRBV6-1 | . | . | CASSSTARNQPQRF | TGTGCCAGCAGCAGTACAGCTCGCAATCAGCCCCAGCGTTTT
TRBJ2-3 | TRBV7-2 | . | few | CASSLLAPQAGSLKF | TGTGCCAGCAGCCTCCTCGCCCCTCAAGCCGGGAGTTTGAAATTT
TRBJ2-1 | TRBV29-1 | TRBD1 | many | CSGDRGDEQFF | TGCAGCGGCGACAGGGGGGATGAGCAGTTCTTC
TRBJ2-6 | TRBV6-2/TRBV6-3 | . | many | CASSYADGSSGANVLTF | TGTGCCAGCAGTTACGCGGACGGGAGCTCTGGGGCCAACGTCCTGACTTTC
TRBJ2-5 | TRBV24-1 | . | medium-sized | CATSEGETQYF | TGTGCCACCAGTGAAGGGGAGACCCAGTACTTC
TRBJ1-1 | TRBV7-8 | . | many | CASSLESGRSEAFF | TGTGCCAGCAGCTTAGAAAGCGGCAGGTCAGAAGCTTTCTTT
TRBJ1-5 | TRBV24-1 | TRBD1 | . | CATSDGTGGQPQHF | TGTGCCACCAGTGATGGGACAGGGGGTCAGCCCCAGCATTTT
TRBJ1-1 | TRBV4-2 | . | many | CASSRALSAEAFF | TGTGCCAGCAGCCGGGCCCTCTCGGCAGAAGCTTTCTTT
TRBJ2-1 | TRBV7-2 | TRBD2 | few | CASSFGGDRYNEQFF | TGTGCCAGCAGCTTTGGGGGGGACCGCTACAATGAGCAGTTCTTC
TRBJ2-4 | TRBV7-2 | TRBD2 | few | CASSLLAGKNIQYF | TGTGCCAGCAGCTTACTAGCGGGGAAAAACATTCAGTACTTC
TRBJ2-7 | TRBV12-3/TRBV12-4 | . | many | CASSFGRSYEQYF | TGTGCCAGCAGTTTCGGCAGGAGCTACGAGCAGTACTTC
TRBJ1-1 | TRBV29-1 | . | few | CSVLAGSTEAFF | TGCAGCGTTCTGGCAGGGAGCACTGAAGCTTTCTTT
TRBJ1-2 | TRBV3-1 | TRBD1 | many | CASSYGQGIYGYTF | TGTGCCAGCAGCTATGGACAGGGAATCTATGGCTACACCTTC
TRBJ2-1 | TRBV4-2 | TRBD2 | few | CASSSSGGGDVNEQFF | TGTGCCAGCAGCTCATCGGGCGGGGGGGATGTCAATGAGCAGTTCTTC
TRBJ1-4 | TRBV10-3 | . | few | CAITAGQGEKLFF | TGTGCCATCACCGCGGGGCAAGGAGAAAAACTGTTTTTT
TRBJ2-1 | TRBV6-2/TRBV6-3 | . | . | CASTPDGYNEQFF | TGTGCCAGCACCCCTGACGGGTACAATGAGCAGTTCTTC
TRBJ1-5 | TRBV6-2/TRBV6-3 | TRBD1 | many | CASSYLGTDISNQPQHF | TGTGCCAGCAGTTACCTTGGGACAGATATTAGCAATCAGCCCCAGCATTTT
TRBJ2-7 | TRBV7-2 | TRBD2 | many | CASSPSGGAGEQYF | TGTGCCAGCAGCCCTAGCGGGGGGGCCGGTGAGCAGTACTTC
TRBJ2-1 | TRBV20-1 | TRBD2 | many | CSARALAGGTNEQFF | TGCAGTGCTAGGGCCTTAGCGGGGGGCACCAATGAGCAGTTCTTC
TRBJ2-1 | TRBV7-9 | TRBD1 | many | CASSPQGGRVNEQFF | TGTGCCAGCAGCCCACAGGGGGGCAGGGTCAATGAGCAGTTCTTC